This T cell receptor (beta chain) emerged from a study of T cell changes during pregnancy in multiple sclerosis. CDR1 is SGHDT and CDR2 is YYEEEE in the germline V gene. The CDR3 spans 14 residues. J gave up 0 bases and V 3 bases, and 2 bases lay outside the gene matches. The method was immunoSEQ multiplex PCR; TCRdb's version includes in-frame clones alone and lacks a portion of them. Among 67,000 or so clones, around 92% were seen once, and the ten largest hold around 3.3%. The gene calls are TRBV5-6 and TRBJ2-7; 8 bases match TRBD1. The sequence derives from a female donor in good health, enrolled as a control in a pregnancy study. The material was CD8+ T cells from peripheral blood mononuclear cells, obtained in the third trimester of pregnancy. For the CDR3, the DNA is TGTGCCAGCAGCTGGGACAGGAGCTCCTACGAGCAGTACTTC. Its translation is CASSWDRSSYEQYF.